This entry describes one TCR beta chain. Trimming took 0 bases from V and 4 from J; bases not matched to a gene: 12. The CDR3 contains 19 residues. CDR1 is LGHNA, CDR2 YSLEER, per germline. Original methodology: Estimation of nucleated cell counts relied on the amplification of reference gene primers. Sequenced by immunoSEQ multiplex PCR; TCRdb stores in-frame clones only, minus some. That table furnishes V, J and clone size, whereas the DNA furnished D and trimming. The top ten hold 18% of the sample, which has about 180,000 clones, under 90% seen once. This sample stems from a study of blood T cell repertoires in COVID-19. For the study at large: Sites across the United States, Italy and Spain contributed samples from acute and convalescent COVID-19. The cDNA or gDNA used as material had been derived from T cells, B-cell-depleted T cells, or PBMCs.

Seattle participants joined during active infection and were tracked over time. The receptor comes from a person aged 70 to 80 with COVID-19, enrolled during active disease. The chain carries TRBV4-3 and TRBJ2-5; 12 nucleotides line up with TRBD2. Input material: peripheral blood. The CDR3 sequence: CASSQELAGGAGWGETQYF. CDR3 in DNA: TGCGCCAGCAGCCAAGAACTAGCGGGGGGCGCAGGGTGGGGAGAGACCCAGTACTTC.